Below, 22 T cell receptor beta chains from the same sample are listed, as sequenced in a study of shared clonotypes between healthy human individuals. TCRdb keeps only in-frame clones here, not all; method: immunoSEQ multiplex PCR. The table lists around 330,000 clones, around 74% of them singletons. Sequencing input: memory CD4+ T cells sorted from blood. Subset defined: CD45RA-negative fraction. The receptors stem from a man aged 30-40 years in good health.

This clone was recorded only once. At one end, the junction sequence differs from germline, possibly due to a read error. The V and J genes are TRBV7-9 and TRBJ1-3; no reliable D call. Germline CDR1 reads SEHNR; CDR2 reads FQNEAQ (reference sequence). There are 16 residues in the CDR3. The CDR3 nucleotides are TGTGCCAGCAACTTAGCAGGCTCCTACTCTGGAAACACCATATATTTT. Translating it yields CASNLAGSYSGNTIYF.

Concerning this clone: The sample holds other DNA sequences that translate to the same CDR3. The J gene is TRBJ2-2, the V gene TRBV7-8; D ambiguous. CDR3 length equals 15 residues. V was pared by 1 base and J by 1 base, with 7 bases between. The germline gives CDR1 SGHVS, CDR2 FQNEAQ. The CDR3 protein is CASSLDRLNTGELFF. Here the CDR3 DNA reads TGTGCCAGCAGCTTAGATAGGCTGAACACCGGGGAGCTGTTTTTT.

The rearrangement uses TRBV29-1 and TRBJ2-5, with 7 bases aligning to TRBD1. The CDR3 consists of 13 residues. Unmatched junction bases numbered 8, after V lost 5 bases and J lost 5 bases. Germline CDR1 is SQVTM and CDR2 is ANQGSEA. Here the CDR3 DNA reads TGCAGCGTTTTGATCCAGGGGGTGGAGACCCAGTACTTC. This translates into CSVLIQGVETQYF.

CDR3 residues: CASSHRGGLRGNTIYF. The CDR3, as DNA: TGTGCCAGCAGCCACAGGGGCGGGCTGCGGGGAAACACCATATATTTT. The rearrangement joins TRBV14 to TRBJ1-3; D is possibly TRBD1 (6 bases). Germline V gene lookup returns CDR1 SGHDN and CDR2 FVKESK. The CDR3 covers 16 residues. Trimming took 3 bases from V and 4 from J, leaving 16 bases between them.

This chain links TRBV19 with TRBJ1-5; D may be TRBD1 (5 bases). The V gene's germline CDR1 is LNHDA and CDR2 SQIVND (reference sequence). With 5 bases removed from V and 0 bases from J, the gap between germline ends came to 11 bases. This CDR3 is 15 amino acids long. Here the CDR3 DNA reads TGTGCCAGTAGTTCGGTTGGGGGTAGCAATCAGCCCCAGCATTTT. This translates into CASSSVGGSNQPQHF.

This clone was seen just once. The chain couples TRBV9 to TRBJ2-2; a weak D match, TRBD2 (5 bases). V shed 0 bases and J shed 0 bases, with 9 bases lying between them. Germline CDR1 reads SGDLS; CDR2 reads YYNGEE. The CDR3 spans 16 residues. Here the CDR3 DNA reads TGTGCCAGCAGCGTAGGGAGCGGACCGAACACCGGGGAGCTGTTTTTT. It specifies CASSVGSGPNTGELFF.

J is TRBJ2-3 and V is TRBV14; TRBD2 aligns across 7 bases. V lost 4 bases, J lost 3 bases, and 10 bases stayed unmatched. CDR3 length: 16 residues. Germline V gene lookup returns CDR1 SGHDN and CDR2 FVKESK. CDR3 region: CASSPDRGGWTDTQYF. The CDR3 DNA reads as TGTGCCAGCAGCCCCGATCGCGGGGGTTGGACAGATACGCAGTATTTT.

V and J are TRBV10-3 and TRBJ2-6; D may be TRBD2 (5 bases). Germline V CDR1 and CDR2: ENHRY, SYGVKD. Trimming took off 3 bases at V and 0 bases at J, with 6 bases between the two ends. This CDR3 comprises 15 residues. As DNA, the CDR3 is TGTGCCATCAGTGATGGGAGCTCTGGGGCCAACGTCCTGACTTTC. Its translation is CAISDGSSGANVLTF.

This clone appeared a single time. The chain is built from TRBV5-1 and TRBJ2-1; D gene uncertain. CDR3 size: 16 residues. Germline CDR1 SGHRS, CDR2 YFSETQ. Trimming pared 0 bases from V and 0 bases from J, leaving 10 bases between. CDR3 DNA: TGCGCCAGCAGCTTGGTTGGTAGGACCTCCTACAATGAGCAGTTCTTC. This sequence encodes CASSLVGRTSYNEQFF.

Ten or more counts support this clone. At the DNA level, this CDR3 is encoded by other sequences in the same sample as well. The chain recombines TRBV28 with TRBJ1-5; D may be TRBD1 (6 bases). Trimming removed 6 bases from V and 1 base from J, with 16 bases in between. Germline CDR1 reads MDHEN; CDR2 reads SYDVKM. The CDR3 contains 16 residues. DNA of the CDR3: TGTGCCAGCAGCCCTGGGGGCCGGGACAGCAATCAGCCCCAGCATTTT. It is translated as CASSPGGRDSNQPQHF.

The V call is TRBV5-1, the J call TRBJ1-1; D unresolved. The V gene lost 0 bases and the J gene lost 0 bases, with 9 bases spanning the gap. The CDR3 spans 15 residues. Germline V gene data show CDR1 as SGHRS and CDR2 as YFSETQ. DNA for the CDR3: TGCGCCAGCAGCTTGGGGCCGGGGATGAACACTGAAGCTTTCTTT. Translating gives CASSLGPGMNTEAFF.

This sequence joins TRBV11-2 and TRBJ1-1; D gene unclear. The CDR3 length is 15 residues. CDR1 and CDR2 (germline): SGHAT, FQNNGV. V lost 5 bases and J 2 bases, leaving 15 bases between the germline ends. The CDR3 sequence is CASSADGGINTEAFF. CDR3 nucleotide sequence: TGTGCCAGCAGCGCTGATGGAGGAATTAACACTGAAGCTTTCTTT.

Comment on this clone: At the DNA level, this CDR3 is encoded by other sequences in the same sample as well. The chain couples TRBV11-3 to TRBJ2-3; tentative D call: TRBD2 (5 bases). Germline V lookup: CDR1 SGHNT, CDR2 YENEEA. The V end was cut by 5 bases, the J end by 2 bases, with 14 bases between. The CDR3 runs 15 residues. The CDR3 loop reads CASSPGGGPTDTQYF. CDR3 nucleotide sequence: TGTGCCAGCAGCCCCGGAGGCGGACCCACAGATACGCAGTATTTT.

In its sample, this clone was seen a few times. The chain recombines TRBV6-1 with TRBJ2-7; 10 nucleotides match TRBD2. The CDR3 loop spans 15 amino acids. V trimming: 0 bases; J trimming: 6 bases; junction bases outside the gene matches: 5. Germline lookup yields CDR1 MNHNS and CDR2 SASEGT. CDR3 DNA sequence: TGTGCCAGCAGTGAAGCGCGTCTAGCGGGAGCCGAGCAGTACTTC. Amino acid sequence: CASSEARLAGAEQYF.

Turning to this clone: A much more abundant neighbour one base away suggests this may be a read error. This chain connects TRBV6-5 to TRBJ2-3; D ambiguous. Germline CDR1 reads MNHEY; CDR2 reads SVGAGI. Trimming cost V 6 bases and J 4 bases, with 5 bases left between them. The CDR3 length is 11 residues. The CDR3 DNA follows: TGTGCCAGCAGCCTTCCAGATACGCAGTATTTT. This encodes CASSLPDTQYF.

This chain links TRBV30 with TRBJ1-5; no clear D. Germline V gives CDR1 GTSNPN, CDR2 SVGIG (reference sequence). The V and J ends lost 0 bases and 2 bases respectively, with 11 bases between them. The CDR3 has 15 amino acids. The DNA of the CDR3 is TGTGCCTGGAGTGTACGTGGCTGGGGCAATCAGCCCCAGCATTTT. It is translated as CAWSVRGWGNQPQHF.

The V gene is TRBV6-1, the J gene TRBJ1-1; tentative D call: TRBD1 (6 bases). V was cut by 5 bases and J by 1 base, with 8 bases left in between. Germline CDR1 and CDR2: MNHNS and SASEGT. CDR3 length: 13 amino acids. The CDR3 nucleotides read TGTGCCAGCAGTATGGACAGGAACACTGAAGCTTTCTTT. Translating gives CASSMDRNTEAFF.

The chain links TRBV5-4 to TRBJ2-7; 9 bases match TRBD2. Germline trimming cut 4 bases from V and 5 bases from J; bases unmatched to any gene: 4. In germline, CDR1 is SGHNT, CDR2 YYREEE (reference sequence). This CDR3 comprises 13 residues. This chain's CDR3 is CASSGASGDEQYF. The CDR3 DNA is TGTGCCAGCAGCGGGGCTAGCGGGGACGAGCAGTACTTC.

V usage is TRBV5-5 and J usage is TRBJ1-4; 9 positions agree with TRBD1. The trim removed 4 bases at V and 7 bases at J, leaving 5 bases unmatched. The germline CDR1 and CDR2 sequences are SGHKS and YYEKEE (reference sequence). This CDR3 spans 14 amino acids. CDR3 residues: CASSRDREREKLFF. CDR3 DNA sequence: TGTGCCAGCAGCCGGGACAGGGAGCGTGAAAAACTGTTTTTT.

This chain joins TRBV11-2 and TRBJ2-3, with D possibly matching TRBD1 (6 bases). CDR3 size: 15 residues. Germline lookup yields CDR1 SGHAT and CDR2 FQNNGV. V lost 1 base and J 2 bases, leaving 10 bases between the germline ends. DNA for the CDR3: TGTGCCAGCAGCTTAGTAGGGGGAGTCACAGATACGCAGTATTTT. The encoded protein is CASSLVGGVTDTQYF.

This chain joins TRBV7-3 and TRBJ1-1; 8 nucleotides align to TRBD1. Trimming at V came to 5 bases and at J to 1 base, leaving 12 bases not matched to a gene. CDR1 is SGHTA and CDR2 is FQGTGA in the germline V gene. This CDR3 contains 17 residues. As DNA, the CDR3 is TGTGCCAGCAGCCCGACGGGTGGGACAGGAAAGAACACTGAAGCTTTCTTT. Amino acids: CASSPTGGTGKNTEAFF.

CDR3 coding DNA: TGTGCCAGCAGCAGCTTAGCAACGACTGAAGCTTTCTTT. Translating gives CASSSLATTEAFF. V and J are TRBV7-2 and TRBJ1-1; D ambiguous. V was shortened by 5 bases and J by 5 bases, with 12 bases between the two germline ends. CDR1 SGHTA and CDR2 FQGNSA come from the germline V gene. The CDR3 length is 13 residues.